This TCR beta chain was sequenced for a study of Ad26.COV2.S vaccination and SARS-CoV-2 variants. Study details: Doses of Ad26.COV2.S were injected into muscle once or twice, 56 days apart.

As for treatment: some 20 received Ad26.COV2.S at low or high dose, single or two shots; several received placebo; per-sample allocation not given. The investigators took samples on day 63 after the first vaccine or placebo injection. Boston provided a donor who was an adult aged 18-55 years. An Ad26 vector was used to express Wuhan-strain SARS-CoV-2 spike as the vaccine. Assay: immunoSEQ multiplex PCR; the TCRdb copy retains only in-frame clones and omits some. The sample yields more than 300,000 clones, around 89% seen once. Sequenced material: peripheral blood, taken in a trial of Ad26.COV2.S vaccine versus placebo. This receptor was identified in a person aged 18-60 years who received the Ad26.COV2.S COVID-19 vaccine or a placebo.

The CDR3 nucleotides read TGTGCCAGCAGCTTGTGTAGCCTCAGGGGGGTAACCTACGAGCAGTACTTC. This encodes CASSLCSLRGVTYEQYF. The chain carries TRBV11-3 and TRBJ2-7, with D perhaps TRBD1 (7 bases). V was shortened by 3 bases and J by 2 bases, with 20 bases between the two germline ends. The CDR3 spans 17 residues. Germline CDR1 SGHNT, CDR2 YENEEA. Combining the CDR3 with reference TRBV11-3 and TRBJ2-7 gives the whole variable domain EAGVVQSPRYKIIEKKQPVAFWCNPISGHNTLYWYLQNLGQGPELLIRYENEEAVDDSQLPKDRFSAERLKGVDSTLKIQPAELGDSAVYLCASSLCSLRGVTYEQYFGPGTRLTVT.